These 6 T cell receptor beta chains share one sample of origin, sequenced in a study of technical replicates of blood from a handful of donors. Sequencing used immunoSEQ multiplex PCR; TCRdb keeps in-frame clones, though not all of them. The sample lists approximately 75,000 clones; approximately 75% were seen once. Sequenced input: PBMCs. Receptors were obtained from a human donor in good health. Some clones in this sample may be carry-over from other donors' samples.

V and J are TRBV6-5 and TRBJ2-2; TRBD1 matches at 7 bases. CDR3 length equals 14 residues. Germline V lookup: CDR1 MNHEY, CDR2 SVGAGI. Germline trimming cut 9 bases from V and 1 base from J; bases unmatched to any gene: 5. DNA of the CDR3: TGTGCCAGTAGGACAGGTGGGAACACCGGGGAGCTGTTTTTT. Amino acids: CASRTGGNTGELFF.

The chain links TRBV5-1 to TRBJ2-7, with D maybe TRBD2 (6 bases). The germline V gene encodes CDR1 SGHRS and CDR2 YFSETQ. Deletions cut 2 bases from V and 7 bases from J, with 7 bases between. The CDR3 is 11 amino acids. CDR3 DNA: TGCGCCAGCAGCTTTGCGGGGGAGCAGTACTTC. This sequence encodes CASSFAGEQYF. The complete variable domain, with remaining parts taken from reference TRBV5-1 and TRBJ2-7, reads KAGVTQTPRYLIKTRGQQVTLSCSPISGHRSVSWYQQTPGQGLQFLFEYFSETQRNKGNFPGRFSGRQFSNSRSEMNVSTLELGDSALYLCASSFAGEQYFGPGTRLTVT.

The V gene is TRBV4-3, the J gene TRBJ1-2, with D uncertain. CDR1 is LGHNA, CDR2 YSLEER, per germline. The CDR3 covers 15 residues. Deletions cut 4 bases from V and 7 bases from J, with 19 bases between. The CDR3: CASSRAGNNDAGYTF. CDR3 bases: TGCGCCAGCAGCCGAGCCGGTAATAATGATGCTGGCTACACCTTC.

V and J are TRBV5-1 and TRBJ1-1, with D perhaps TRBD1 (5 bases). This CDR3 contains 14 residues. With 2 bases removed from V and 1 base from J, the gap between germline ends came to 9 bases. Germline assignment: CDR1 SGHRS and CDR2 YFSETQ. The DNA of the CDR3 is TGCGCCAGCAGCTTACCCGACAGGAACACTGAAGCTTTCTTT. It codes for CASSLPDRNTEAFF.

Only a few counts were recorded for this clone. The chain combines TRBV27 with TRBJ2-1; D is possibly TRBD2 (5 bases). CDR1 and CDR2 from the germline V gene are MNHEY and SMNVEV (reference sequence). Trimming pared 7 bases from V and 9 bases from J, leaving 19 bases between. The length of the CDR3 is 14 residues. CDR3 sequence (DNA): TGTGCCAGCACCCATGGAGGAGGCGGAGGTGAGCAGTTCTTC. Protein: CASTHGGGGGEQFF.

Written as DNA, the CDR3 is TGTGCCAGCAGTGACAGGGTGGATTCCTACGAGCAGTACTTC. Encoded protein: CASSDRVDSYEQYF. The rearrangement joins TRBV7-9 to TRBJ2-7, with TRBD1 matching 7 bases. V gave up 6 bases and J gave up 1 base; unmatched junction bases: 6. The CDR3 has 14 amino acids. Germline V gene data show CDR1 as SEHNR and CDR2 as FQNEAQ (reference sequence).